This T cell receptor (beta chain) came from a study of cytomegalovirus exposure and HLA in healthy donors. Overall study findings and caveats: In a later analysis, at a false discovery rate of 0.05, some 17,000 TCR beta sequences were associated with HLA alleles. A later analysis found most CMV-associated TCR beta chains apparently HLA-restricted. Several of the most significant clusters were apparently associated with common viral pathogens in a later analysis.

The CDR3 covers 13 residues. V shed 6 bases and J shed 8 bases, with 16 bases lying between them. The germline gives CDR1 MNHNY, CDR2 SVGAGI (reference sequence). The PCR contained 60 Vbeta and 13 Jbeta primers. Here immunoSEQ multiplex PCR was the method, and the copy in TCRdb shows in-frame clones only, minus some. In the table there are approximately 110,000 clones, 15% to 19% of which are singletons. Donors consisted of healthy bone marrow donors. Worth noting for this clone: Its target is unknown.

This receptor was obtained from a woman younger than 30 in good health and CMV-seronegative. Specimen: PBMCs. V usage is TRBV6-6 and J usage is TRBJ1-2; no clear D. CDR3 nucleotides: TGTGCCAGCAGCCCAAAAAATACGAGGGGCTACACCTTC. Translation: CASSPKNTRGYTF.